This T cell receptor (beta chain) was identified in a study of cytotoxic CD8 clonotypes in ibrutinib-treated CLL. Study background: Included were 11 to 12 relapsed/refractory and about 15 treatment-naive patients, of whom 17 to 18 were IGHV unmutated.

Germline CDR1 is SGHTA and CDR2 is FQGNSA. The CDR3 consists of 13 residues. The germline V and J ends were trimmed by 7 bases and 0 bases, with 9 bases remaining between them. With regard to this clone: Antigen unknown.

Study results and limitations: Private clonotypes, not public ones, expanded at ibrutinib response.

TCRdb keeps only in-frame clones here, not all; method: immunoSEQ multiplex PCR. The sample holds about 140,000 clones, 85% to 95% seen once. The receptor comes from a human donor with chronic lymphocytic leukemia. The chain recombines TRBV7-2 with TRBJ1-1; D not certain. Sequencing was performed on PBMCs, taken after 12 months of ibrutinib treatment. This chain's CDR3 is CASTFSMNTEAFF. CDR3 sequence (DNA): TGTGCCAGCACCTTTAGCATGAACACTGAAGCTTTCTTT.